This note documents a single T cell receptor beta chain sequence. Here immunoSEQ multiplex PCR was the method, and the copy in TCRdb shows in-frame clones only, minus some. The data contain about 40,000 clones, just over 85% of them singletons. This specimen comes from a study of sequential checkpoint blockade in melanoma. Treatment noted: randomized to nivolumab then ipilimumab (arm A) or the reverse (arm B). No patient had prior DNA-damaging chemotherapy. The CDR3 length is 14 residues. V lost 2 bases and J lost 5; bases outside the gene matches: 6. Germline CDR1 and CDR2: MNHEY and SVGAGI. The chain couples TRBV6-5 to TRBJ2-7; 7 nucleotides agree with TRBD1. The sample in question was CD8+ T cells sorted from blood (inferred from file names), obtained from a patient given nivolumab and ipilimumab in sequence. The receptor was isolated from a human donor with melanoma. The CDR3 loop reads CASSYTGVMDEQYF. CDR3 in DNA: TGTGCCAGCAGTTACACAGGGGTTATGGACGAGCAGTACTTC.